The sequence of this T cell receptor (beta chain) was determined in a study of T cells in Graves' hyperthyroidism and ophthalmopathy. It was RNA transcripts that yielded the amplified TCR beta CDR3 regions. During a first-round RT-PCR of the TCR CDR3, the HTBI primer set was used. TCRdb fed the multiplex PCR reads into MiXCR, producing one record per CDR3 protein. The sample includes about 210,000 distinct CDR3 sequences, approximately 20% of them seen just once. This clonotype was seen repeatedly, ten times or more. After removal of 4 bases from V and 7 bases from J, the junction contained 7 bases not matched to a gene. The germline CDR1 and CDR2 sequences are MDHEN and SYDVKM. The CDR3 extends over 14 amino acids.

Material for sequencing was blood. The sequence came from a man aged 40-55 years with Graves' hyperthyroidism. The chain employs TRBV28 and TRBJ2-1; 7 bases agree with TRBD1. The CDR3 is CASSSPTGINEQFF. The CDR3, as DNA: TGTGCCAGCAGTTCCCCGACAGGGATTAATGAGCAGTTCTTC.